Below, 29 T cell receptor beta chains from the same sample are listed, as sequenced in a study of response to subunit inactivated influenza vaccine. In TCRdb, the RT-PCR reads were re-called with MiXCR into one record per CDR3 protein. The data contain more than 450,000 distinct CDR3 sequences, 11% of them singletons. The sample was also linked to a second study, of T cells expressing NK-cell markers. That investigation notes: 5'RACE template switching with UMIs generated TCR beta cDNA.

The material sequenced was PBMCs from blood, taken on the day of vaccination. Source of these receptors: a man between 45 and 60 years old who received an inactivated influenza vaccine.

This clonotype was found many times. The V call is TRBV29-1, the J call TRBJ1-3, with a tentative D call TRBD1 (5 bases). V was shortened by 6 bases and J by 2 bases, with 11 bases between the two germline ends. CDR3 length: 13 amino acids. Germline CDR1 and CDR2: SQVTM and ANQGSEA. CDR3 coding DNA: TGCAGCGTCGACAGTGGTACTGGAAACACCATATATTTT. It yields the protein CSVDSGTGNTIYF.

This clonotype showed up many times. The chain has TRBV12-3 or TRBV12-4 and TRBJ2-7, with 8 bases identical to TRBD1. The CDR3 contains 15 residues. J was trimmed by 1 base and V by 3 bases; bases with no gene match: 5. CDR3 amino acids: CASSFEQGVSYEQYF. CDR3 coding DNA: TGTGCCAGCAGTTTTGAACAGGGGGTATCCTACGAGCAGTACTTC.

The chain links TRBV29-1 to TRBJ2-2; 8 bases map to TRBD2. The V segment lost 2 bases and the J segment 4 bases; nucleotides outside the gene matches: 3. Germline assignment: CDR1 SQVTM and CDR2 ANQGSEA. The CDR3 length is 14 residues. CDR3 coding DNA: TGCAGCGTTGAAAGCGGGAGCGGCACCGGGGAGCTGTTTTTT. It codes for CSVESGSGTGELFF.

Ten or more counts support this clonotype. J is TRBJ2-1 and V is TRBV12-3 or TRBV12-4, with TRBD1 identical over 10 bases. The length of the CDR3 is 15 residues. Trimming cost V 6 bases and J 4 bases; bases outside gene matches: 6. The CDR3, as DNA: TGTGCCAGCAGATTCGGACAGGGGGAGTACAATGAGCAGTTCTTC. Protein: CASRFGQGEYNEQFF.

The V call is TRBV19, the J call TRBJ1-5; D perhaps matches TRBD1 (6 bases). Per the germline V gene, CDR1 is LNHDA and CDR2 is SQIVND (reference sequence). The CDR3 spans 13 residues. V shed 4 bases and J shed 5 bases, with 9 bases lying between them. The CDR3 is CASSTGVHQPQHF. CDR3 bases: TGTGCCAGTAGTACAGGGGTACATCAGCCCCAGCATTTT.

This clonotype was seen many times. V is TRBV18 and J is TRBJ1-1; 7 bases are a match to TRBD1. The CDR3 runs 13 residues. Looked up from germline, CDR1 is KGHSH and CDR2 is LQKENI. J gave up 7 bases and V 4 bases, and 6 bases lay outside the gene matches. DNA for the CDR3: TGTGCCAGCTCACTTACAGGGGCAGGTGAAGCTTTCTTT. Amino acids: CASSLTGAGEAFF.

This chain connects TRBV6-1 to TRBJ2-1, with D unresolved. There are 15 residues in the CDR3. Germline V gives CDR1 MNHNS, CDR2 SASEGT. V shed 5 bases and J shed 5 bases, with 16 bases lying between them. The CDR3 reads CASSSSLWANNEQFF. The CDR3 DNA follows: TGTGCCAGCAGTAGTTCGTTATGGGCAAACAATGAGCAGTTCTTC.

This clonotype was observed many times. The V and J genes are TRBV12-3 or TRBV12-4 and TRBJ1-4; 8 nucleotides align to TRBD1. The CDR3 sequence is 15 residues long. V shed 0 bases, J shed 7 bases, and the junction held 4 bases outside the gene matches. The CDR3 loop is CASSLASGGGEKLFF. CDR3 bases: TGTGCCAGCAGTTTAGCGTCAGGGGGCGGTGAAAAACTGTTTTTT.

The chain uses TRBV20-1 and TRBJ1-5; maybe TRBD1 (6 bases). V lost 6 bases and J 3 bases, leaving 18 bases between the germline ends. Germline-derived CDR1 and CDR2 are DFQATT and SNEGSKA (reference sequence). The CDR3 sequence is 15 residues long. The CDR3 loop reads CSASVGGVDNQPQHF. CDR3 coding DNA: TGCAGTGCCAGTGTAGGGGGGGTGGACAATCAGCCCCAGCATTTT.

This clonotype was seen a handful of times. The chain uses TRBV7-9 and TRBJ1-5; D perhaps matches TRBD1 (5 bases). CDR3 length: 14 amino acids. V was trimmed by 2 bases and J by 4 bases, leaving 9 bases between them. Per germline, CDR1 SEHNR and CDR2 FQNEAQ (reference sequence). The DNA of the CDR3 is TGTGCCAGCAGCTTAAATCGGGGGAATCAGCCCCAGCATTTT. Translated, it gives CASSLNRGNQPQHF.

The gene calls are TRBV7-2 and TRBJ2-1; D is perhaps TRBD2 (6 bases). This CDR3 is built from 15 residues. Trimming removed 5 bases at V and 4 bases at J, with 15 bases between. Germline values: CDR1 SGHTA, CDR2 FQGNSA. The CDR3 region is CASSGPGTGYNEQFF. CDR3 DNA sequence: TGTGCCAGCAGCGGACCCGGGACTGGGTACAATGAGCAGTTCTTC.

The sample holds a few counts of this clonotype. The chain recombines TRBV20-1 with TRBJ2-2, with 7 bases aligning to TRBD1. The CDR3 spans 15 residues. Germline values: CDR1 DFQATT, CDR2 SNEGSKA (reference sequence). The V segment lost 0 bases and the J segment 4 bases; nucleotides outside the gene matches: 5. As DNA, the CDR3 is TGCAGTGCTAGAGAACGGACAGGCCCCACCGGGGAGCTGTTTTTT. It codes for CSARERTGPTGELFF.

The chain joins TRBV5-1 to TRBJ2-5; a weak D match, TRBD1 (5 bases). Germline CDR1 is SGHRS and CDR2 is YFSETQ. This CDR3 comprises 15 residues. Trimming removed 4 bases from V and 1 base from J, with 14 bases in between. The CDR3 DNA sequence: TGCGCCAGCAGCCTGTTGGGGCCAGGCCAAGAGACCCAGTACTTC. This gives the protein CASSLLGPGQETQYF.

J is TRBJ2-1 and V is TRBV7-9; D ambiguous. This CDR3 is built from 12 residues. The V and J ends lost 3 bases and 5 bases respectively, with 5 bases between them. The germline gives CDR1 SEHNR, CDR2 FQNEAQ (reference sequence). CDR3 nucleotide sequence: TGTGCCAGCAGCTTTGGTAACAATGAGCAGTTCTTC. Translating gives CASSFGNNEQFF. The whole variable domain, filled in from reference TRBV7-9 and TRBJ2-1, reads DTGVSQNPRHKITKRGQNVTFRCDPISEHNRLYWYRQTLGQGPEFLTYFQNEAQLEKSRLLSDRFSAERPKGSFSTLEIQRTEQGDSAMYLCASSFGNNEQFFGPGTRLTVL.

The V gene is TRBV5-1, the J gene TRBJ2-3; TRBD2 is a possible D gene (5 bases). Trimming took 2 bases from V and 2 from J, leaving 21 bases between them. Germline-derived CDR1 and CDR2 are SGHRS and YFSETQ. This CDR3 is built from 18 residues. CDR3 DNA: TGCGCCAGCAGCTTCGGGCAATTGAGCGGACTTTCCACAGATACGCAGTATTTT. It is translated as CASSFGQLSGLSTDTQYF. Looking up the rest from reference TRBV5-1 and TRBJ2-3 gives the full variable domain: KAGVTQTPRYLIKTRGQQVTLSCSPISGHRSVSWYQQTPGQGLQFLFEYFSETQRNKGNFPGRFSGRQFSNSRSEMNVSTLELGDSALYLCASSFGQLSGLSTDTQYFGPGTRLTVL.

The rearrangement links TRBV7-9 to TRBJ2-7; 15 bases are shared with TRBD2. V shed 0 bases, J shed 2 bases, and the junction held 2 bases outside the gene matches. The germline gives CDR1 SEHNR, CDR2 FQNEAQ (reference sequence). The CDR3 has 17 amino acids. Here the CDR3 DNA reads TGTGCCAGCAGCTTAGCTGGGACTAGCGGGAGGCCCTACGAGCAGTACTTC. Translating gives CASSLAGTSGRPYEQYF.

There are a few counts of this clonotype. V is TRBV6-2 or TRBV6-3 and J is TRBJ1-1, with D perhaps TRBD1 (6 bases). With 5 bases removed from V and 10 bases from J, the gap between germline ends came to 17 bases. This CDR3 comprises 13 residues. In germline, CDR1 is MNHEY, CDR2 SVGEGT. CDR3 bases: TGTGCCAGCAGTCCTATGGGGGGGGCTGGAGCTTTCTTT. Its protein is CASSPMGGAGAFF.

A few counts support this clonotype. J is TRBJ2-7 and V is TRBV14; TRBD1 matches 8 bases. There are 17 residues in the CDR3. J was trimmed by 0 bases and V by 0 bases; bases with no gene match: 7. Germline CDR1 SGHDN, CDR2 FVKESK. CDR3 bases: TGTGCCAGCAGCCAAGATAGGAGCGGACAGGGCTCCTACGAGCAGTACTTC. As protein: CASSQDRSGQGSYEQYF.

V gene TRBV25-1 combines with J gene TRBJ2-7; a weak D match, TRBD2 (6 bases). V dropped 1 base and J dropped 5 bases, with 12 bases sitting between them. CDR3 size: 14 residues. Germline-derived CDR1 and CDR2 are MGHDK and SYGVNS. DNA for the CDR3: TGTGCCAGCAGTGAATCCGCCCGGGGGAACGAGCAGTACTTC. Translated: CASSESARGNEQYF.

This clonotype was detected ten times or more. The chain has TRBV12-3 or TRBV12-4 and TRBJ1-2, with D hard to call. The CDR3 sequence is 12 residues long. Trimming took 6 bases from V and 8 from J, leaving 13 bases between them. This CDR3 reads CASRPRERGYTF. CDR3 nucleotide sequence: TGTGCCAGCAGGCCCCGGGAGAGAGGCTACACCTTC.

Only a few counts were recorded for this clonotype. This sequence joins TRBV2 and TRBJ2-5; 7 nucleotides agree with TRBD1. Trimming removed 7 bases from V and 3 bases from J; junction bases left unmatched: 5. The CDR3 extends over 13 amino acids. In germline, CDR1 is SNHLY, CDR2 FYNNEI. CDR3 coding DNA: TGTGCCAGCAAAACCCAGGGGGAAGAGACCCAGTACTTC. As protein: CASKTQGEETQYF. Full variable domain (missing parts from reference TRBV2 and TRBJ2-5): EPEVTQTPSHQVTQMGQEVILRCVPISNHLYFYWYRQILGQKVEFLVSFYNNEISEKSEIFDDQFSVERPDGSNFTLKIRSTKLEDSAMYFCASKTQGEETQYFGPGTRLLVL.

This clonotype was recorded at least ten times. The chain recombines TRBV5-1 with TRBJ2-7; D may be TRBD1 or TRBD2 (5 bases each). V lost 4 bases and J lost 2, with 13 bases in between. CDR1 is SGHRS and CDR2 is YFSETQ in the germline V gene. The CDR3 sequence is 14 residues long. CDR3: CASSLTGTPYEQYF. The CDR3 nucleotides are TGCGCCAGCAGCCTAACCGGGACGCCCTACGAGCAGTACTTC.

The chain is built from TRBV30 and TRBJ2-1; a possible D gene is TRBD2 (6 bases). V was trimmed by 0 bases and J by 4 bases, leaving 10 bases between them. Germline loops: CDR1 GTSNPN, CDR2 SVGIG (reference sequence). The CDR3 is made up of 14 amino acids. In nucleotides, the CDR3 is TGTGCCTGGAGTGTGGACTACACTTACAATGAGCAGTTCTTC. This codes for CAWSVDYTYNEQFF.

This clonotype showed up many times. V and J are TRBV12-3 or TRBV12-4 and TRBJ1-5; the D is unclear. V shed 6 bases and J shed 2 bases, with 14 bases lying between them. This CDR3 is built from 15 residues. In DNA form, the CDR3 reads TGTGCCAGCAGCCCGGTGGGGAGCCGCAATCAGCCCCAGCATTTT. As protein: CASSPVGSRNQPQHF.

This clonotype was detected ten times or more. The chain couples TRBV11-2 to TRBJ2-1; possibly TRBD2 for D (6 bases). V was trimmed by 1 base and J by 5 bases, leaving 18 bases between them. Germline-derived CDR1 and CDR2 are SGHAT and FQNNGV. The CDR3 is made up of 17 amino acids. CDR3 coding DNA: TGTGCCAGCAGCTTAGGGATCCGGCGGGACTCTCACAATGAGCAGTTCTTC. As protein: CASSLGIRRDSHNEQFF.

The chain employs TRBV4-3 and TRBJ2-7; TRBD1 agrees at 11 bases. Germline V gene data show CDR1 as LGHNA and CDR2 as YSLEER. This CDR3 has 15 residues. The junction had 4 bases not matched to a gene; V was cut back by 2 bases and J by 4 bases. CDR3 nucleotides: TGCGCCAGCAGCCAACTGGGGACAGGGGGGTACGAGCAGTACTTC. Amino acid sequence: CASSQLGTGGYEQYF.

This clonotype was picked up a small number of times. The rearrangement uses TRBV20-1 and TRBJ2-7; 7 nucleotides agree with TRBD1. The CDR3 covers 15 residues. The trim removed 4 bases at V and 1 base at J, leaving 10 bases unmatched. Germline assignment: CDR1 DFQATT and CDR2 SNEGSKA (reference sequence). This CDR3 reads CSAIRRTGRSYEQYF. As DNA, the CDR3 is TGCAGTGCTATTAGGCGGACAGGCCGATCCTACGAGCAGTACTTC.

This clonotype was observed a handful of times. The gene calls are TRBV6-1 and TRBJ2-3; 8 bases are shared with TRBD2. Germline values: CDR1 MNHNS, CDR2 SASEGT. The CDR3 sequence is 17 residues long. V gave up 6 bases and J gave up 0 bases; unmatched junction bases: 11. DNA for the CDR3: TGTGCCAGCAGGGCTTGGCTAGCGGGCCGTAGCACAGATACGCAGTATTTT. Translation gives CASRAWLAGRSTDTQYF.

V and J are TRBV28 and TRBJ2-5, with TRBD1 matching over 7 bases. This CDR3 is built from 14 residues. The junction had 4 bases not matched to a gene; V was cut back by 2 bases and J by 4 bases. Germline CDR1 MDHEN, CDR2 SYDVKM. CDR3 in amino acids: CASSLEGQRETQYF. CDR3 coding DNA: TGTGCCAGCAGTTTAGAGGGACAGAGAGAGACCCAGTACTTC. The full variable domain, rest sourced from reference TRBV28 and TRBJ2-5, is DVKVTQSSRYLVKRTGEKVFLECVQDMDHENMFWYRQDPGLGLRLIYFSYDVKMKEKGDIPEGYSVSREKKERFSLILESASTNQTSMYLCASSLEGQRETQYFGPGTRLLVL.